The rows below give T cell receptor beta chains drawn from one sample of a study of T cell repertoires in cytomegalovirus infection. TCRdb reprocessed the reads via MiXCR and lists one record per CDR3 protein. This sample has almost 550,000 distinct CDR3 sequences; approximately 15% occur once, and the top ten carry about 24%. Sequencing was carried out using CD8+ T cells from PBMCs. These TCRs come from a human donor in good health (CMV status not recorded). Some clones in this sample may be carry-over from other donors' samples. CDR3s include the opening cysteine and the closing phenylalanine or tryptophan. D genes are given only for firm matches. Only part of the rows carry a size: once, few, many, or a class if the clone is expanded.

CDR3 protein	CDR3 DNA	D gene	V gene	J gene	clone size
CASGDMGYIQYF	TGTGCCAGCGGAGACATGGGATACATTCAGTACTTC	NA	TRBV28	TRBJ2-4	many
CASSVVVAGTNEQFF	TGTGCCAGCAGCGTAGTCGTAGCGGGGACCAATGAGCAGTTCTTC	TRBD2	TRBV9	TRBJ2-1	NA
CASSYKGAGYEQYF	TGTGCCAGCAGTTACAAGGGGGCCGGCTACGAGCAGTACTTC	TRBD1	TRBV6-5	TRBJ2-7	NA
CSARGGGGMGWGKNIQYF	TGCAGTGCTCGGGGAGGGGGGGGGATGGGATGGGGCAAAAACATTCAGTACTTC	NA	TRBV20-1	TRBJ2-4	few
CASSIDVPAEPPGGYGYTF	TGTGCCAGTAGTATAGATGTCCCGGCAGAACCCCCCGGGGGCTATGGCTACACCTTC	NA	TRBV19	TRBJ1-2	few
CASSLPGEIDEQFF	TGTGCCAGCAGCTTACCAGGGGAGATCGATGAGCAGTTCTTC	NA	TRBV7-9	TRBJ2-1	many
CASSLDEGPGELFF	TGTGCCAGCAGCCTGGACGAGGGCCCCGGGGAGCTGTTTTTT	NA	TRBV12-3/TRBV12-4	TRBJ2-2	many
CASSEGGVSSGANVLTF	TGCGCCAGCAGTGAGGGTGGGGTCAGCTCTGGGGCCAACGTCCTGACTTTC	NA	TRBV10-1	TRBJ2-6	NA
CASSLIGYGEQYF	TGTGCCAGCAGCTTAATAGGATATGGCGAGCAGTACTTC	NA	TRBV11-2	TRBJ2-7	NA
CASVGRPQLDYGYTF	TGTGCCAGCGTGGGACGTCCGCAGTTGGACTATGGCTACACCTTC	NA	TRBV7-9	TRBJ1-2	NA
CASSPGTTSSYEQYF	TGTGCCAGCAGCCCCGGGACGACCAGCTCCTACGAGCAGTACTTC	NA	TRBV27	TRBJ2-7	many
CASSSWGIPDVDYGYTF	TGTGCCAGCAGTTCATGGGGGATACCGGACGTAGACTATGGCTACACCTTC	NA	TRBV6-1	TRBJ1-2	many
CASSTRGGRDGYTF	TGTGCCAGCAGCACCCGCGGGGGGAGGGATGGCTACACCTTC	NA	TRBV7-6	TRBJ1-2	many
CASSSTSQISYEQYF	TGTGCCAGCAGTTCCACTAGCCAAATTTCCTACGAGCAGTACTTC	NA	TRBV12-3/TRBV12-4	TRBJ2-7	many
CASSQDASGAGRNEQFF	TGTGCCAGCAGCCAAGACGCTAGCGGGGCCGGCCGGAATGAGCAGTTCTTC	TRBD2	TRBV3-1	TRBJ2-1	few
CASTFGSGVTTGELFF	TGTGCCAGCACCTTCGGTAGCGGGGTTACCACCGGGGAGCTGTTTTTT	TRBD2	TRBV27	TRBJ2-2	NA
CASTNWGGMRETQYF	TGTGCCAGCACCAATTGGGGGGGAATGAGAGAGACCCAGTACTTC	TRBD2	TRBV28	TRBJ2-5	NA
CASSLGAEQETQYF	TGTGCCAGCAGTTTAGGGGCAGAGCAAGAGACCCAGTACTTC	NA	TRBV28	TRBJ2-5	many
CASSWGQGSNQPQHF	TGTGCCAGTAGTTGGGGGCAGGGGAGCAATCAGCCCCAGCATTTT	NA	TRBV19	TRBJ1-5	few
CASSPGGPYGYTF	TGTGCCAGTAGTCCGGGTGGACCCTATGGCTACACCTTC	NA	TRBV19	TRBJ1-2	NA
CASSAAGGTDTQYF	TGTGCCAGCAGTGCTGCGGGGGGCACAGATACGCAGTATTTT	TRBD2	TRBV7-3	TRBJ2-3	NA
CASSQEFNEQFF	TGTGCCAGCAGCCAAGAGTTTAATGAGCAGTTCTTC	NA	TRBV4-2	TRBJ2-1	NA
CASSDLTRGREQYF	TGTGCCAGCAGTGATCTAACCAGGGGGCGGGAGCAGTACTTC	TRBD1	TRBV25-1	TRBJ2-7	many
CASSRSGGGNTEAFF	TGTGCCAGCAGCCGCAGTGGGGGGGGAAACACTGAAGCTTTCTTT	NA	TRBV11-2	TRBJ1-1	NA
CASSLSWASQDEQYF	TGTGCCAGCAGTTTATCATGGGCTAGCCAGGACGAGCAGTACTTC	NA	TRBV27	TRBJ2-7	few
CASSSPGGGPEAFF	TGTGCCAGCAGCTCCCCCGGGGGGGGCCCTGAAGCTTTCTTT	NA	TRBV7-2	TRBJ1-1	many
CASSLRGRSNQPQHF	TGTGCCAGCAGCTTAAGGGGCAGGAGCAATCAGCCCCAGCATTTT	NA	TRBV11-2	TRBJ1-5	many